A selection of T cell receptor beta chains follows, all from one sample in a study of graft-versus-host responses after intestinal transplantation. TCRdb's table, derived via immunoSEQ multiplex PCR, lists solely in-frame clones and lacks some. The sample lists about 12,000 clones; roughly 93% were seen once. Source: PBMCs, taken about 32 months after intestinal transplantation. The receptors derive from a human patient who received an intestinal transplant, so some T cells may come from the graft donor. The CDR3 runs from the conserved cysteine through the conserved F or W. Clone size, where shown, is once, few, many, or a class for clones that have expanded.

abundance	j_gene	v_gene	CDR3aa
NA	TRBJ1-1	TRBV29-1	CSVSSLGAPNTEAFF
NA	TRBJ1-4	TRBV2	CASSRQGWREKLFF
NA	TRBJ2-1	TRBV7-8	CASSLNRDYPNNEQFF
NA	TRBJ2-1	TRBV27	CASIGHSSYNEQFF
NA	TRBJ1-1	TRBV29-1	CSVDGPMVDTEAFF
NA	TRBJ2-3	TRBV7-8	CASSPWTGGATDTQYF
once	TRBJ1-4	TRBV19	CASSVLGKTEPNEKLFF
once	TRBJ1-4	TRBV18	CASSPQGIEKLFF
NA	TRBJ2-7	TRBV9	CASSVGAGTGGFDEQYF
NA	TRBJ2-7	TRBV6-5	CASSQGGATVREQYF
NA	TRBJ2-7	TRBV10-3	CAISRPSGYEQYF
NA	TRBJ2-5	TRBV7-9	CASSFPVGVGETQYF
NA	TRBJ2-7	TRBV5-1	CASSLLAGSPYEQYF
NA	TRBJ1-1	TRBV19	CASTSQGRLNTEAFF
NA	TRBJ1-4	TRBV7-9	CASSLARGQGATNEKLFF
NA	TRBJ2-5	TRBV5-5	CASSLGDRVALEETQYF
NA	TRBJ1-1	TRBV6-5	CASRVAPTTEAFF
NA	TRBJ2-3	TRBV6-5	CASSASQGDTQYF
few	TRBJ1-5	TRBV27	CASSLAGDQPQHF
NA	TRBJ2-5	TRBV5-4	CASSPYGNQETQYF
NA	TRBJ2-2	TRBV9	CASRDLRGADTGELFF
NA	TRBJ1-1	TRBV6-4	CASSEGPNTEAFF
NA	TRBJ2-5	TRBV4-2	CASSQDEGGETQYF
NA	TRBJ2-7	TRBV6-6	CASSPPGTNYEQYF
NA	TRBJ1-2	TRBV7-9	CASSLATEYGYTF
once	TRBJ2-1	TRBV6-4	CASSPGGSYNEQFF
NA	TRBJ2-5	TRBV7-7	CASSRAVGGQETQYF
NA	TRBJ2-2	TRBV12-1	CASRPWSRGSTGELFF
NA	TRBJ1-2	TRBV2	CASSLGTHTF
NA	TRBJ2-5	TRBV6-1	CASSSQGTYQETQYF
NA	TRBJ2-7	TRBV5-6	CASSLGAGNYEQYF
NA	TRBJ2-7	TRBV6-6	CASSYDGGYEQYF
NA	TRBJ1-1	TRBV5-1	CASSLFRDDTEAFF
once	TRBJ2-7	TRBV15	CATSTRQGPYEQYF
NA	TRBJ2-7	TRBV6-1	CASSDGYEQYF
NA	TRBJ2-1	TRBV10-3	CAITSYPYNEQFF
NA	TRBJ2-3	TRBV7-3	CASSLAPPPSDTQYF
NA	TRBJ2-6	TRBV29-1	CSVEWQPGANVLTF
NA	TRBJ2-3	TRBV9	CASSVGGGLNTQYF
NA	TRBJ1-1	TRBV9	CASSVAGQVPAFF
NA	TRBJ1-1	TRBV6-5	CASLWNTEAFF
NA	TRBJ1-1	TRBV4-1	CASSQDSGLAFF
NA	TRBJ1-1	TRBV10-3	CAISVGQGGTEAFF
NA	TRBJ2-2	TRBV6-5	CASSSGSRNTGELFF
NA	TRBJ1-6	TRBV5-8	CASSLRWGMSSYNSPLHF
once	TRBJ1-2	TRBV6-6	CASSYSSGEGGYTF
NA	TRBJ2-1	TRBV2	CASSVGRGGLNEQFF
NA	TRBJ2-7	TRBV7-3	CASSPFPTGVGEQYF
NA	TRBJ1-5	TRBV7-9	CASSLGDYSNQPQHF
NA	TRBJ2-1	TRBV7-2	CASSLAPSGGAWEQFF
few	TRBJ1-6	TRBV12-5	CASGLGLGPLHF